A single sample is the source of the 18 T cell receptor beta chains below, sequenced in a study of blood T cell repertoires in COVID-19. Method: immunoSEQ multiplex PCR; TCRdb's copy keeps in-frame clones and lacks some. The data contain 130,000 to 150,000 clones, more than 70% of them seen just once; the ten biggest clones take up about 2.5%. Material for sequencing was peripheral blood. All receptors come from a human donor in a cohort sampled during active COVID-19.

This sequence joins TRBV6-5 and TRBJ1-3; D may be TRBD1 (5 bases). This CDR3 contains 16 residues. The V gene's germline CDR1 is MNHEY and CDR2 SVGAGI. Trimming removed 0 bases at V and 3 bases at J, with 12 bases between. The CDR3 loop reads CASSYSPRAGGNTIYF. The CDR3 nucleotides read TGTGCCAGCAGTTACTCCCCCAGGGCCGGTGGAAACACCATATATTTT.

There are a few counts of this clone. The chain is built from TRBV4-2 and TRBJ2-3; 10 nucleotides align to TRBD2. This CDR3 is 19 amino acids long. Losses at the gene ends were 0 bases for V and 1 base for J; bases not matched to a gene: 10. Germline-derived CDR1 and CDR2 are LGHNA and YNFKEQ. CDR3 sequence (DNA): TGTGCCAGCAGCCAAGATCCGGCGGGTCTAGCGGGGGGCACAGATACGCAGTATTTT. Amino acid sequence: CASSQDPAGLAGGTDTQYF.

The chain combines TRBV28 with TRBJ2-1, with TRBD2 identical over 8 bases. With 7 bases clipped from V and 5 bases from J, the junction kept 10 bases outside the gene matches. Germline loops: CDR1 MDHEN, CDR2 SYDVKM. CDR3 length: 15 residues. The CDR3 sequence: CASTRRGTSHNEQFF. Written as DNA, the CDR3 is TGTGCCAGCACCCGAAGGGGGACTAGTCACAATGAGCAGTTCTTC.

This chain connects TRBV18 to TRBJ2-3; D remains ambiguous. Between the trimmed V and J ends, which lost 3 bases and 7 bases, there was a span of 11 bases. Germline V CDR1 and CDR2: KGHSH, LQKENI. This CDR3 has 13 amino acids. The chain's CDR3 is CASSPSRENTQYF. The CDR3 region has the DNA TGTGCCAGCTCACCCTCGCGTGAGAATACGCAGTATTTT.

J is TRBJ2-7 and V is TRBV6-6, with TRBD1 as a possible D gene (6 bases). The length of the CDR3 is 14 residues. CDR1 is MNHNY and CDR2 is SVGAGI in the germline V gene (reference sequence). The germline V and J ends were trimmed by 7 bases and 2 bases, with 15 bases remaining between them. CDR3 loop: CASTLQGPTYEQYF. The CDR3 coding sequence is TGTGCCAGCACCCTACAGGGACCGACCTACGAGCAGTACTTC.

This clone was observed once. The rearrangement uses TRBV7-3 and TRBJ2-1; 10 nucleotides match TRBD2. CDR3 size: 20 residues. Trimming at V came to 0 bases and at J to 0 bases, leaving 11 bases not matched to a gene. From germline, CDR1 is SGHTA and CDR2 FQGTGA. The CDR3 here is CASSLTYERGGFNSYNEQFF. CDR3 DNA: TGTGCCAGCAGCTTAACTTACGAGCGGGGGGGATTTAACTCCTACAATGAGCAGTTCTTC. Filled out from reference TRBV7-3 and TRBJ2-1, the complete variable domain reads GAGVSQTPSNKVTEKGKYVELRCDPISGHTALYWYRQSLGQGPEFLIYFQGTGAADDSGLPNDRFFAVRPEGSVSTLKIQRTERGDSAVYLCASSLTYERGGFNSYNEQFFGPGTRLTVL.

The chain has TRBV19 and TRBJ2-7; 10 nucleotides agree with TRBD2. Germline CDR1 is LNHDA and CDR2 is SQIVND (reference sequence). The V and J ends lost 5 bases and 4 bases, in that order; junction bases with no gene match: 8. The CDR3 has 15 residues. The CDR3 loop is CASSRASGSFYEQYF. CDR3 in DNA: TGTGCCAGTAGTCGGGCTAGCGGGAGCTTTTACGAGCAGTACTTC.

The V gene is TRBV3-1 (or the pseudogene TRBV3-2), the J gene TRBJ2-1, with TRBD2 matching 13 bases. V dropped 0 bases and J dropped 13; count of bases not matched to a gene: 15. From germline, CDR1 is LGHDT and CDR2 YNNKEL (reference sequence). There are 18 residues in the CDR3. The DNA for the CDR3 is TGTGCCAGCAGCCAAGATAGCGGGGGGACTAGCGGGAACGGATTTCAGTTCTTC. This codes for CASSQDSGGTSGNGFQFF.

This chain links TRBV7-2 with TRBJ2-1; D unresolved. The CDR3 covers 15 residues. The germline V and J ends were trimmed by 5 bases and 0 bases, with 11 bases remaining between them. Germline CDR1 reads SGHTA; CDR2 reads FQGNSA. DNA of the CDR3: TGTGCCAGCAGCGACTCTCGGGTCTCCTACAATGAGCAGTTCTTC. This gives the protein CASSDSRVSYNEQFF.

The chain has TRBV30 and TRBJ1-3, with D perhaps TRBD1 (5 bases). The germline CDR1 and CDR2 sequences are GTSNPN and SVGIG (reference sequence). This CDR3 has 15 amino acids. V shed 3 bases and J shed 2 bases, with 14 bases lying between them. The CDR3 nucleotides read TGTGCCTGGAGACCCGGGGGAAACGCTGGAAACACCATATATTTT. Its protein is CAWRPGGNAGNTIYF.

This clone was seen just once. At the DNA level, this CDR3 is encoded by other sequences in the same sample as well. V is TRBV3-1 (or the pseudogene TRBV3-2) and J is TRBJ2-3; 9 bases align to TRBD2. This CDR3 contains 16 residues. With 0 bases clipped from V and 3 bases from J, the junction kept 4 bases outside the gene matches. From germline, CDR1 is LGHDT and CDR2 YNNKEL (reference sequence). The chain's CDR3 is CASSQDRAGGTDTQYF. In DNA form, the CDR3 reads TGTGCCAGCAGCCAAGATCGCGCGGGGGGGACAGATACGCAGTATTTT.

This chain joins TRBV3-1 (or the pseudogene TRBV3-2) and TRBJ2-7; 8 bases align to TRBD2. Looked up from germline, CDR1 is LGHDT and CDR2 is YNNKEL (reference sequence). This CDR3 is 16 amino acids long. Trimming at V came to 1 base and at J to 6 bases, leaving 11 bases not matched to a gene. CDR3 DNA: TGTGCCAGCAGCCAAGGGCCCTCAGCGGCGGGGGGCGAGCAGTACTTC. Translating it yields CASSQGPSAAGGEQYF.

V gene TRBV12-3 or TRBV12-4 combines with J gene TRBJ2-1; tentative D call: TRBD2 (5 bases). The V end was cut by 6 bases, the J end by 3 bases, with 9 bases between. The CDR3 consists of 13 residues. CDR3 sequence: CASRRTSYNEQFF. In DNA, the CDR3 is TGTGCCAGCAGGCGTACTAGCTACAATGAGCAGTTCTTC.

This chain links TRBV28 with TRBJ2-7; D possibly corresponds to TRBD2 (5 bases). V was shortened by 1 base and J by 0 bases, with 16 bases between the two germline ends. CDR3 length: 17 amino acids. Germline-derived CDR1 and CDR2 are MDHEN and SYDVKM. CDR3 residues: CASSLSTFWLASYEQYF. Written as DNA, the CDR3 is TGTGCCAGCAGTTTATCCACATTCTGGCTAGCCTCCTACGAGCAGTACTTC. The full variable domain, its missing parts supplied by reference TRBV28 and TRBJ2-7, is DVKVTQSSRYLVKRTGEKVFLECVQDMDHENMFWYRQDPGLGLRLIYFSYDVKMKEKGDIPEGYSVSREKKERFSLILESASTNQTSMYLCASSLSTFWLASYEQYFGPGTRLTVT.

The chain carries TRBV9 and TRBJ2-1; 9 nucleotides agree with TRBD2. J lost 2 bases, V lost 0 bases, and 0 bases had no gene match. Germline lookup yields CDR1 SGDLS and CDR2 YYNGEE. The CDR3 has 15 amino acids. The CDR3 sequence is CASSVGGGAYNEQFF. The CDR3 bases are TGTGCCAGCAGCGTAGGCGGGGGGGCCTACAATGAGCAGTTCTTC.

The chain combines TRBV11-1 with TRBJ2-1; D remains ambiguous. Trimming removed 5 bases at V and 0 bases at J, with 8 bases between. CDR1 and CDR2 from the germline V gene are SGHAT and FQDESV (reference sequence). This CDR3 has 14 amino acids. The CDR3 DNA reads TGTGCCAGCAGCGGCGGAGTCTCCTACAATGAGCAGTTCTTC. Residues: CASSGGVSYNEQFF.

The chain employs TRBV6-1 and TRBJ2-3; 7 bases match TRBD1. V was pared by 4 bases and J by 4 bases, with 11 bases of the junction left unmatched. The CDR3 has 16 amino acids. Germline CDR1 reads MNHNS; CDR2 reads SASEGT. In DNA form, the CDR3 reads TGTGCCAGCAGTGGCCGACAGGGAAGGAATTCAGATACGCAGTATTTT. This gives the protein CASSGRQGRNSDTQYF.

The genes are TRBV6-1 and TRBJ2-1, with TRBD2 matching over 11 bases. The germline V gene has CDR1 MNHNS and CDR2 SASEGT. The CDR3 covers 18 residues. V gave up 2 bases and J gave up 5 bases; unmatched junction bases: 11. The CDR3 reads CASSEFLTSGRKDNEQFF. As DNA, the CDR3 is TGTGCCAGCAGTGAATTTCTAACTAGCGGGAGAAAAGACAATGAGCAGTTCTTC.